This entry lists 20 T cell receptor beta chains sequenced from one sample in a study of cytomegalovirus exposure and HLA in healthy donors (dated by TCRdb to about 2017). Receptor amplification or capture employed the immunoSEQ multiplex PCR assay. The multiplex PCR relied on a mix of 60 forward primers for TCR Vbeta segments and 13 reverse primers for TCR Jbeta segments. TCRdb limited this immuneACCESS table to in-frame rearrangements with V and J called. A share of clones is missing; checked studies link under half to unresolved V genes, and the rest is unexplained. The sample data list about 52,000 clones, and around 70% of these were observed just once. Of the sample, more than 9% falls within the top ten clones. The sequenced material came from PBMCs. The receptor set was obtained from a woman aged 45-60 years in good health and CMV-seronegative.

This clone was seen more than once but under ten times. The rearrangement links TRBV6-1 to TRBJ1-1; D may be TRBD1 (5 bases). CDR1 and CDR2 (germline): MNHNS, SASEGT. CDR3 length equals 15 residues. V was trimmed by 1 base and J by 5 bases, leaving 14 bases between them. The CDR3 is CASSEDIVAGTEAFF. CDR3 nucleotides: TGTGCCAGCAGTGAAGATATCGTAGCAGGGACTGAAGCTTTCTTT.

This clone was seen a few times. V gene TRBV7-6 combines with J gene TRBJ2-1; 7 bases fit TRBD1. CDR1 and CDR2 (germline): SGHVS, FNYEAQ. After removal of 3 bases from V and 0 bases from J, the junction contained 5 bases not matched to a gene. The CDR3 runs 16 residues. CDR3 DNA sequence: TGTGCCAGCAGCTTCCTTACAGGGGACTCCTACAATGAGCAGTTCTTC. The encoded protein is CASSFLTGDSYNEQFF.

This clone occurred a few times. DNA for the CDR3: TGTGCCAGCAAGGCCAACAGACGCACAGATACGCAGTATTTT. Protein: CASKANRRTDTQYF. The rearrangement joins TRBV27 to TRBJ2-3; no firm D call. This CDR3 spans 14 amino acids. Germline V lookup: CDR1 MNHEY, CDR2 SMNVEV (reference sequence). Trimming removed 7 bases at V and 1 base at J, with 12 bases between.

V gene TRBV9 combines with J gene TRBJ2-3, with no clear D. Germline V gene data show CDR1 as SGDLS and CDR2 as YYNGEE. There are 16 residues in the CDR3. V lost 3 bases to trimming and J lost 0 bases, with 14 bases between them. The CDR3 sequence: CASSAFTYSSTDTQYF. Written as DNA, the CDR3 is TGTGCCAGCAGCGCATTCACCTATTCTAGCACAGATACGCAGTATTTT. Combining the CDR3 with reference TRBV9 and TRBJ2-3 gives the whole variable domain DSGVTQTPKHLITATGQRVTLRCSPRSGDLSVYWYQQSLDQGLQFLIQYYNGEERAKGNILERFSAQQFPDLHSELNLSSLELGDSALYFCASSAFTYSSTDTQYFGPGTRLTVL.

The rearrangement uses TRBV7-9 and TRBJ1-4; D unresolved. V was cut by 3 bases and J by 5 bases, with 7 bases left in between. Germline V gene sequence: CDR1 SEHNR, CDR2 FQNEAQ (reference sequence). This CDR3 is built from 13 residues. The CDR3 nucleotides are TGTGCCAGCAGCTTTTCAGTCAATGAAAAACTGTTTTTT. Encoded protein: CASSFSVNEKLFF. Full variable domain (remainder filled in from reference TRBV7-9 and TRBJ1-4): DTGVSQNPRHKITKRGQNVTFRCDPISEHNRLYWYRQTLGQGPEFLTYFQNEAQLEKSRLLSDRFSAERPKGSFSTLEIQRTEQGDSAMYLCASSFSVNEKLFFGSGTQLSVL.

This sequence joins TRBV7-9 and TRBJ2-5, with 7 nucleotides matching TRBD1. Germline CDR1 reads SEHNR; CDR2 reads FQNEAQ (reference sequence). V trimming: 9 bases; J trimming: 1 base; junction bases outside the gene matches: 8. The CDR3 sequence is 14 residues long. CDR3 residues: CARVSGTAQETQYF. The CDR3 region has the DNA TGTGCCAGAGTATCCGGGACAGCCCAAGAGACCCAGTACTTC.

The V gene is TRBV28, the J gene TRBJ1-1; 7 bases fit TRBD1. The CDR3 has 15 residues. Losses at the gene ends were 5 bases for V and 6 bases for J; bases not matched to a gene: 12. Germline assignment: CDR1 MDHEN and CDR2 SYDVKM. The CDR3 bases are TGTGCCAGCAGTACTCTAGGGGGCAGCCCCCCTGAAGCTTTCTTT. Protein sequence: CASSTLGGSPPEAFF.

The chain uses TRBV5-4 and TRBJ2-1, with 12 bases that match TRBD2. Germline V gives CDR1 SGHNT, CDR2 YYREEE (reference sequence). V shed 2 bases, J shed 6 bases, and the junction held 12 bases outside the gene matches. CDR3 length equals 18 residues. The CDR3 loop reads CASSFGGLAGLRGNEQFF. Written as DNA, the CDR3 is TGTGCCAGCAGCTTTGGGGGACTAGCGGGCCTGAGGGGCAATGAGCAGTTCTTC.

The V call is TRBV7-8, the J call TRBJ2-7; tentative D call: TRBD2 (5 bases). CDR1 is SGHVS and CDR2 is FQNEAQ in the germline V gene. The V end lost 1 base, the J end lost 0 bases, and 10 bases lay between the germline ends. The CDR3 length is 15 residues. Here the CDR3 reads CASSLVGGLSYEQYF. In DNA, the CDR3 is TGTGCCAGCAGCTTAGTCGGCGGGCTCTCCTACGAGCAGTACTTC.

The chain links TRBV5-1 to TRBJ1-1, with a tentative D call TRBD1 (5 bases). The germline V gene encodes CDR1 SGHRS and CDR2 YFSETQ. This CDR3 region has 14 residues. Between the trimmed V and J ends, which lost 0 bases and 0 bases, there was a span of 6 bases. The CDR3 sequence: CASSLVQVNTEAFF. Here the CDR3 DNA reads TGCGCCAGCAGCTTGGTACAGGTGAACACTGAAGCTTTCTTT.

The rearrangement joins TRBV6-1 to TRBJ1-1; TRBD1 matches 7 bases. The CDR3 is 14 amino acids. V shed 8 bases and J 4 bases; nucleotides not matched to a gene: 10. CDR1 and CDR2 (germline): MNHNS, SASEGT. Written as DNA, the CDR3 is TGTGCCAGCTTAAAGGGGGCTTGGGGCACTGAAGCTTTCTTT. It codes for CASLKGAWGTEAFF.

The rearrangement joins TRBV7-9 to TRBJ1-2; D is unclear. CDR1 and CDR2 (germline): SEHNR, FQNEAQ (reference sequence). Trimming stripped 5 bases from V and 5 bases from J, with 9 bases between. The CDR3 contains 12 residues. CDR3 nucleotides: TGTGCCAGCAGCCTCGCCGAGTATGGCTACACCTTC. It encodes CASSLAEYGYTF. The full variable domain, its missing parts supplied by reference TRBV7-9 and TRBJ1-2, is DTGVSQNPRHKITKRGQNVTFRCDPISEHNRLYWYRQTLGQGPEFLTYFQNEAQLEKSRLLSDRFSAERPKGSFSTLEIQRTEQGDSAMYLCASSLAEYGYTFGSGTRLTVV.

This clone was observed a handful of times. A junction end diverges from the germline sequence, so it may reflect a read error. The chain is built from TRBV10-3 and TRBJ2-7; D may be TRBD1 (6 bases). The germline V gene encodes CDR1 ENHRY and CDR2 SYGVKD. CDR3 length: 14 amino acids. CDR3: CAIDKGDTSSEQYF. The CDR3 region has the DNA TGTGCCATCGACAAGGGGGACACCTCCTCCGAGCAGTACTTC.

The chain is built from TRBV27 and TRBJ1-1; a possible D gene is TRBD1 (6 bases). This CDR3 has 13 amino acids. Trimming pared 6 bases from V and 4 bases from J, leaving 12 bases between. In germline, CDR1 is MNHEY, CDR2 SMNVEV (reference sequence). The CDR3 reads CASRGDIVTEAFF. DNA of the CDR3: TGTGCCAGCAGAGGGGACATAGTCACTGAAGCTTTCTTT.

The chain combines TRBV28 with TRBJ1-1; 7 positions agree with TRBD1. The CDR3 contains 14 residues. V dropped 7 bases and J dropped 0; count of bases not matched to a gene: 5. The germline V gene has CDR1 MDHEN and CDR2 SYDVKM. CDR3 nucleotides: TGTGCCAGCACTATGACAGGGCTGAACACTGAAGCTTTCTTT. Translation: CASTMTGLNTEAFF.

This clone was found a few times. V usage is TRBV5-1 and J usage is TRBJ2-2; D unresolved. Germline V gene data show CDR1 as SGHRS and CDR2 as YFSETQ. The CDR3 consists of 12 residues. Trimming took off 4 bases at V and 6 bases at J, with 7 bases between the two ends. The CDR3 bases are TGCGCCAGCAGCGGAGAGTCCGGGGAGCTGTTTTTT. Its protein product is CASSGESGELFF.

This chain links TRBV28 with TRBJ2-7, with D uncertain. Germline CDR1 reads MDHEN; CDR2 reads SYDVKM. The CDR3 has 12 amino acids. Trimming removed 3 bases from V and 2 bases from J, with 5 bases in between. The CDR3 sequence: CASSFAAYEQYF. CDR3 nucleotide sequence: TGTGCCAGCAGTTTCGCGGCCTACGAGCAGTACTTC.

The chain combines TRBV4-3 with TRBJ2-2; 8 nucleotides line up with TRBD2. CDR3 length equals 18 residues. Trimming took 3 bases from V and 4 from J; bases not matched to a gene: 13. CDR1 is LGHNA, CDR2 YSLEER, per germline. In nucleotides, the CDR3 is TGCGCCAGCAGCCAGGGCTGGCGGGGGGCCTCGGGCACCGGGGAGCTGTTTTTT. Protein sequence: CASSQGWRGASGTGELFF.

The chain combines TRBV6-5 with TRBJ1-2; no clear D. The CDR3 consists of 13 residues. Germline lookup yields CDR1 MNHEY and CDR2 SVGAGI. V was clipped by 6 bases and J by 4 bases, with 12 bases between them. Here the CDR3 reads CASREPGTYGYTF. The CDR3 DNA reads TGTGCCAGCAGAGAACCGGGAACCTATGGCTACACCTTC.

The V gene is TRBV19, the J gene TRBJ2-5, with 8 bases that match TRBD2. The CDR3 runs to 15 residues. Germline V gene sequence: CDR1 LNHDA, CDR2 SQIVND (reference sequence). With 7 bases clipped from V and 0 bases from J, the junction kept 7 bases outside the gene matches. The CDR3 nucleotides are TGTGCCAGTATGGAGGCTAGCGGGCACCAAGAGACCCAGTACTTC. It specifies CASMEASGHQETQYF.